This T cell receptor (beta chain) stems from a study of T cell changes during pregnancy in multiple sclerosis. Germline V gene data show CDR1 as WSHSY and CDR2 as SAAADI. CDR3 length: 15 residues. The J segment lost 5 bases and the V segment lost 7 bases, leaving 8 bases of the junction unmatched. Clones were read by immunoSEQ multiplex PCR, and TCRdb kept only the in-frame ones, dropping some. The sample consists of 25,000 to 35,000 clones, nearly 90% of them appearing once. Sample: CD4+ T cells from peripheral blood mononuclear cells, taken in the second trimester of pregnancy. This sequence originates from a female donor with multiple sclerosis, enrolled in a pregnancy study. This chain connects TRBV10-2 to TRBJ2-3; TRBD2 agrees at 11 bases. In DNA, the CDR3 is TGCGCCAGCACTCGTAGCGGGGGGGGCATAGATACGCAGTATTTT. This sequence encodes CASTRSGGGIDTQYF.